This T cell receptor (beta chain) was recorded in a study of cytomegalovirus exposure and HLA in healthy donors. Study findings and constraints: A later analysis reportedly found that, within productive TCRs, an Asian-associated ancestry cluster had fewer N-insertions than the mean observed across the roughly 700 donors.

The CDR3 totals 15 residues. V shed 5 bases and J 4 bases; nucleotides not matched to a gene: 6. Germline-derived CDR1 and CDR2 are MNHEY and SMNVEV (reference sequence). Primers: 60 Vbeta forward and 13 Jbeta reverse. Sequencing used immunoSEQ multiplex PCR; TCRdb keeps in-frame clones, though not all of them. The sample holds around 110,000 clones, more than 70% seen once. Worth noting for this clone: The antigen remains undetermined.

At the time of sampling, donors were nominally healthy, though unrecorded immune exposures were likely. What was sequenced was PBMCs. The chain combines TRBV27 with TRBJ2-2; 8 nucleotides line up with TRBD2. This TCR was recovered from a man aged 40-49 years in good health and CMV-seronegative. The CDR3 reads CASSQAGGATGELFF. As DNA, the CDR3 is TGTGCCAGCAGTCAAGCCGGGGGGGCCACCGGGGAGCTGTTTTTT.